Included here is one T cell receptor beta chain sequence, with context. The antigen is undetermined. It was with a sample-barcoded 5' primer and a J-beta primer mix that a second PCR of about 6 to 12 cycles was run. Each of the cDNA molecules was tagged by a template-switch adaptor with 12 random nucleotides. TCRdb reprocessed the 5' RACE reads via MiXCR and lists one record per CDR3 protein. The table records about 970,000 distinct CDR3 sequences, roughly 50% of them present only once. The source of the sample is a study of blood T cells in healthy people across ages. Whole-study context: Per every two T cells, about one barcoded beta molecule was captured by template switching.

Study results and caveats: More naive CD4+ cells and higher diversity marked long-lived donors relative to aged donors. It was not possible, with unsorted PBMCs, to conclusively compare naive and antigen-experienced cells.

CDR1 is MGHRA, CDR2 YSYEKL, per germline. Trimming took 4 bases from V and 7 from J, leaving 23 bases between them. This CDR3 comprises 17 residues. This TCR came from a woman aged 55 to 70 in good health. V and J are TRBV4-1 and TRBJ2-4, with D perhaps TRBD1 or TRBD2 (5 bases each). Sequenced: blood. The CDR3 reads CASSRMGEGVGGNIQYF. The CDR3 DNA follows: TGCGCCAGCAGCCGCATGGGGGAAGGGGTCGGCGGTAACATTCAGTACTTC.